Presented here are 20 T cell receptor beta chains from one specimen sequenced in a study of cytomegalovirus exposure and HLA in healthy donors. Sequencing used immunoSEQ multiplex PCR; TCRdb keeps in-frame clones, though not all of them. The sample yields 100,000 to 150,000 clones, 94% seen once. Sequencing was done on a sample of PBMCs. The receptors stem from a woman under 30 in good health and CMV-seronegative.

The chain employs TRBV6-1 and TRBJ2-2, with a possible D match to TRBD1 (7 bases). Germline V CDR1 and CDR2: MNHNS, SASEGT. CDR3 length equals 15 residues. V lost 8 bases and J lost 5, with 18 bases in between. The CDR3, as DNA: TGTGCCAGCCGCCCGACCAGGGGGGCGACCGGGGAGCTGTTTTTT. Translation gives CASRPTRGATGELFF.

This clone was recorded a few times. CDR3 sequence reads: CASRMADMNTEAFF. The CDR3 bases are TGTGCCAGCAGGATGGCCGATATGAACACTGAAGCTTTCTTT. The chain couples TRBV6-1 to TRBJ1-1; D not resolved. Trimming took off 6 bases at V and 0 bases at J, with 11 bases between the two ends. The CDR3 runs to 14 residues. The germline gives CDR1 MNHNS, CDR2 SASEGT.

The chain has TRBV7-6 and TRBJ1-1, with D perhaps TRBD1 (5 bases). V was clipped by 1 base and J by 3 bases, with 9 bases between them. CDR3 length equals 14 residues. CDR1 SGHVS and CDR2 FNYEAQ come from the germline V gene. CDR3 nucleotides: TGTGCCAGCAGCTTAGAAGGGGTAGACACTGAAGCTTTCTTT. It encodes CASSLEGVDTEAFF.

The gene calls are TRBV2 and TRBJ2-2; D perhaps matches TRBD1 (6 bases). The CDR3 has 16 amino acids. CDR1 is SNHLY and CDR2 is FYNNEI in the germline V gene. Trimming cost V 4 bases and J 2 bases, with 14 bases left between them. CDR3 sequence reads: CASSVSGTLNTGELFF. Here the CDR3 DNA reads TGTGCCAGCAGTGTTTCCGGGACACTAAACACCGGGGAGCTGTTTTTT.

DNA for the CDR3: TGTGCCAGCAGCTTGCGCTCGCTCCAGGATGGCTACACCTTC. Translation: CASSLRSLQDGYTF. The V gene is TRBV5-5, the J gene TRBJ1-2; no firm D call. V was cut by 1 base and J by 6 bases, with 13 bases left in between. Germline CDR1 and CDR2: SGHKS and YYEKEE (reference sequence). This CDR3 has 14 residues.

The genes are TRBV28 and TRBJ1-1; 8 bases agree with TRBD1. V shed 7 bases and J 6 bases; nucleotides not matched to a gene: 4. The CDR3 consists of 12 residues. In germline, CDR1 is MDHEN, CDR2 SYDVKM. The CDR3 protein is CASKGQEAEAFF. In DNA form, the CDR3 reads TGTGCCAGCAAGGGACAGGAGGCTGAAGCTTTCTTT.

The rearrangement joins TRBV9 to TRBJ2-5, with D possibly TRBD2 on 5 matching bases. The CDR3 consists of 12 residues. V was clipped by 3 bases and J by 5 bases, with 8 bases between them. In germline, CDR1 is SGDLS, CDR2 YYNGEE. CDR3 region: CASSDRGETQYF. The CDR3 DNA is TGTGCCAGCAGCGACCGAGGGGAGACCCAGTACTTC.

V is TRBV12-5 and J is TRBJ1-3; D is unresolved. Germline values: CDR1 LGHNT, CDR2 FRNRAP. The CDR3 consists of 13 residues. V gave up 0 bases and J gave up 6 bases, with 6 bases separating them. The CDR3 region is CASGLVRENTIYF. For the CDR3, the DNA is TGTGCTAGTGGTTTGGTACGCGAAAACACCATATATTTT. The variable domain in full, with the rest retrieved from reference TRBV12-5 and TRBJ1-3, is DARVTQTPRHKVTEMGQEVTMRCQPILGHNTVFWYRQTMMQGLELLAYFRNRAPLDDSGMPKDRFSAEMPDATLATLKIQPSEPRDSAVYFCASGLVRENTIYFGEGSWLTVV.

This clone was seen a handful of times. V gene TRBV4-2 combines with J gene TRBJ1-6, with 7 bases lining up with TRBD1. The CDR3 has 16 residues. The germline CDR1 and CDR2 sequences are LGHNA and YNFKEQ. J gave up 7 bases and V 0 bases, and 6 bases lay outside the gene matches. CDR3 protein: CASSQDRGTANSPLHF. DNA for the CDR3: TGTGCCAGCAGCCAAGATCGAGGGACAGCCAATTCACCCCTCCACTTT.

The chain is built from TRBV5-1 and TRBJ2-3; TRBD2 aligns across 10 bases. This CDR3 spans 16 amino acids. J lost 6 bases, V lost 4 bases, and 11 bases had no gene match. Looked up from germline, CDR1 is SGHRS and CDR2 is YFSETQ. DNA of the CDR3: TGCGCCAGCAGCCCACAACTAGCGGGGTCATCGGATACGCAGTATTTT. Translated, it gives CASSPQLAGSSDTQYF.

The rearrangement links TRBV5-1 to TRBJ2-5; perhaps TRBD2 as D (6 bases). V shed 4 bases and J shed 5 bases, with 6 bases lying between them. Germline CDR1 SGHRS, CDR2 YFSETQ. CDR3 size: 11 residues. CDR3 region: CASSREETQYF. CDR3 DNA sequence: TGCGCCAGCAGCCGGGAGGAGACCCAGTACTTC.

The V and J genes are TRBV5-1 and TRBJ1-4, with D possibly being TRBD1 (6 bases). The germline V gene has CDR1 SGHRS and CDR2 YFSETQ. This CDR3 spans 14 amino acids. V lost 1 base and J lost 5, with 9 bases in between. In DNA form, the CDR3 reads TGCGCCAGCAGCTTGCACAGGGCAAATGAAAAACTGTTTTTT. Translation: CASSLHRANEKLFF.

The CDR3 DNA is TGCGCCAGCAGCGCGCCGGGATCCTACGAGCAGTACTTC. As protein: CASSAPGSYEQYF. The V and J genes are TRBV4-1 and TRBJ2-7, with D perhaps matching TRBD2 (5 bases). V was pared by 5 bases and J by 1 base, with 9 bases between. The CDR3 runs to 13 residues. Germline values: CDR1 MGHRA, CDR2 YSYEKL.

V is TRBV5-1 and J is TRBJ2-7, with 12 bases that match TRBD2. Germline loops: CDR1 SGHRS, CDR2 YFSETQ. The CDR3 totals 16 residues. V was pared by 4 bases and J by 0 bases, with 5 bases of the junction left unmatched. The CDR3 nucleotides are TGCGCCAGCAGCACTAGCGGGAGGCCGAACTCCTACGAGCAGTACTTC. This gives the protein CASSTSGRPNSYEQYF.

This chain uses TRBV7-3 with TRBJ2-5; 8 positions match TRBD1. The CDR3 spans 12 residues. Germline V lookup: CDR1 SGHTA, CDR2 FQGTGA. V gave up 11 bases and J gave up 7 bases; unmatched junction bases: 9. The CDR3 region has the DNA TGTGCCGGACAGGGTCCTAAGGGGACCCAGTACTTC. This codes for CAGQGPKGTQYF. Looking up the rest from reference TRBV7-3 and TRBJ2-5 gives the full variable domain: GAGVSQTPSNKVTEKGKYVELRCDPISGHTALYWYRQSLGQGPEFLIYFQGTGAADDSGLPNDRFFAVRPEGSVSTLKIQRTERGDSAVYLCAGQGPKGTQYFGPGTRLLVL.

V is TRBV7-3 and J is TRBJ2-7, with unresolved D. CDR1 and CDR2 from the germline V gene are SGHTA and FQGTGA. CDR3 length equals 14 residues. The germline V and J ends were trimmed by 2 bases and 5 bases, with 13 bases remaining between them. CDR3 amino acids: CASSLSGPADEQYF. CDR3 in DNA: TGTGCCAGCAGCTTATCTGGTCCTGCAGACGAGCAGTACTTC.

The V call is TRBV5-6, the J call TRBJ1-2, with 7 bases aligning to TRBD1. Germline V lookup: CDR1 SGHDT, CDR2 YYEEEE. The J segment lost 3 bases and the V segment lost 3 bases, leaving 11 bases of the junction unmatched. The CDR3 is made up of 16 amino acids. The CDR3 spells CASSSSPGGVDYGYTF. DNA of the CDR3: TGTGCCAGCAGCTCATCCCCAGGGGGTGTGGACTATGGCTACACCTTC.

The gene calls are TRBV7-9 and TRBJ2-1, with D perhaps matching TRBD1 (6 bases). CDR1 and CDR2 from the germline V gene are SEHNR and FQNEAQ (reference sequence). The CDR3 is made up of 11 amino acids. V was clipped by 5 bases and J by 10 bases, with 9 bases between them. Here the CDR3 DNA reads TGTGCCAGCAGCGAAGGGACAGAGCAGTTCTTC. This gives the protein CASSEGTEQFF.

The V and J genes are TRBV25-1 and TRBJ2-3, with a tentative D call TRBD2 (7 bases). The germline gives CDR1 MGHDK, CDR2 SYGVNS. The CDR3 runs 15 residues. V lost 2 bases to trimming and J lost 1 base, with 10 bases between them. CDR3 region: CASSERGGRTDTQYF. CDR3 DNA sequence: TGTGCCAGCAGTGAAAGGGGGGGGCGCACAGATACGCAGTATTTT.

The chain employs TRBV2 and TRBJ1-2, with 8 positions matching TRBD1. Trimming took 6 bases from V and 6 from J; bases not matched to a gene: 6. Germline-derived CDR1 and CDR2 are SNHLY and FYNNEI. CDR3 length: 13 residues. The CDR3, as DNA: TGTGCCAGCAGGCCGGACAGGGAGAATGGCTACACCTTC. It specifies CASRPDRENGYTF.